The 21 T cell receptor beta chains in this list originate from one sample, sequenced in a study of tissue T cells after allogeneic stem cell transplantation. Time point defined: mouse harvest day 14 after allogeneic transplant. Mouse grafts combined 10^7 T-cell-depleted bone marrow cells with 10^6 splenic CD5+ T cells. Profiled with immunoSEQ multiplex PCR; TCRdb holds only in-frame clones, not every one. The sample carries about 8,300 clones, roughly a third recorded once. Sequences were obtained from skin. Receptors were obtained from a female BALB/c mouse given C57BL/6 T cells with graft-versus-host disease after an allogeneic hematopoietic cell transplant.

By sample fraction, this clone is medium-sized. Any gene name here is a mouse gene name. The read terminates 1 residue ahead of where the CDR3 ends, so the germline J gene completes it. This rearrangement joins TRBV3 to TRBJ2-7; 13 nucleotides match TRBD2. The CDR3 loop spans 15 amino acids. Losses at the gene ends were 5 bases for V and 3 bases for J; bases not matched to a gene: 4. Germline V lookup: CDR1 SNHLY, CDR2 FYNGKV (reference sequence). The CDR3 bases that were read are TGTGCCAGCAGCCCGGGACTGGGGGGGTTCTATGAACAGTAC. It yields the protein CASSPGLGGFYEQY. The complete CDR3 protein is CASSPGLGGFYEQYF.

For this clone: Each gene name is a mouse one. The read ends 1 residue early relative to the CDR3; the germline J gene fills the gap. This chain joins TRBV5 and TRBJ1-4; D may be TRBD1 (5 bases). The germline V gene has CDR1 LGHNA and CDR2 YNLKQL (reference sequence). The CDR3 totals 14 residues. Deletions cut 2 bases from V and 3 bases from J, with 7 bases between. CDR3 in amino acids: CASSQQGTNERLFF. CDR3 DNA (partial): TGTGCCAGCAGCCAACAGGGAACCAACGAAAGATTATTT.

This clone showed up just a few times. Gene and germline names: mouse. The DNA ends 1 residue before the CDR3 does, and the rest of the CDR3 is filled in from the germline J gene. The genes are TRBV26 and TRBJ2-5, with no clear D. The germline V and J ends were trimmed by 2 bases and 2 bases, with 5 bases remaining between them. Germline V gene sequence: CDR1 KGHPV, CDR2 FQNQEV (reference sequence). The CDR3 covers 13 residues. The covered CDR3 bases are TGTGCCAGCAGTCTGAGGTCCCAAGACACCCAGTAC. Residues: CASSLRSQDTQY. The CDR3, in full, reads CASSLRSQDTQYF.

On this clone itself: Genes and germline come from the mouse. The read ends 1 residue early relative to the CDR3; the germline J gene fills the gap. The V gene is TRBV24, the J gene TRBJ2-5; no clear D gene. V lost 2 bases, J lost 6 bases, and 9 bases lay in between. The CDR3 totals 13 residues. Per germline, CDR1 KGHTA and CDR2 FRNEEI. CDR3 DNA (partial): TGTGCCAGCAGTCTGATTGGTCGGGACACCCAGTAC. Translated, it gives CASSLIGRDTQY. The whole CDR3 sequence reads CASSLIGRDTQYF.

As to this clone: Genes and germline come from the mouse. The sequence runs out 1 residue before the end of the CDR3; the remainder is reconstructed from the germline J gene. V and J are TRBV26 and TRBJ2-1; perhaps TRBD1 as D (6 bases). V gave up 3 bases and J gave up 4 bases, with 7 bases separating them. The CDR3 length is 13 residues. Germline CDR1 KGHPV, CDR2 FQNQEV (reference sequence). Partial CDR3 DNA: TGTGCCAGCAGTCTTCAGGGGTATGCTGAGCAGTTC. Amino acids: CASSLQGYAEQF. The entire CDR3 sequence reads CASSLQGYAEQFF.

In regard to this clone: Gene names are mouse gene names. The read terminates 1 residue ahead of where the CDR3 ends, so the germline J gene completes it. This chain links TRBV5 with TRBJ2-7; the D gene could be TRBD1 or TRBD2 (7 bases each). Germline V gives CDR1 LGHNA, CDR2 YNLKQL (reference sequence). The ends were cut back, 2 bases at V and 7 bases at J, with 9 bases in the middle. The CDR3 consists of 12 residues. CDR3 DNA (partial): TGTGCCAGCAGCCAACAGGGGGGGGAACAGTAC. Its protein product is CASSQQGGEQY. The complete CDR3 sequence is CASSQQGGEQYF.

The sample holds a few counts of this clone. Genes and germline come from the mouse. The read terminates 1 residue ahead of where the CDR3 ends, so the germline J gene completes it. The chain uses TRBV26 and TRBJ2-7; a possible D gene is TRBD1 (6 bases). Germline V gene data show CDR1 as KGHPV and CDR2 as FQNQEV (reference sequence). The CDR3 contains 11 residues. Deletions cut 6 bases from V and 4 bases from J, with 7 bases between. The CDR3 sequence is CASRGQYEQYF. The DNA read from the CDR3 is TGTGCCAGCAGGGGACAATATGAACAGTAC.

Worth noting for this clone: Genes and germline are mouse. The sequence runs out 1 residue before the end of the CDR3; the remainder is reconstructed from the germline J gene. The chain combines TRBV13-3 with TRBJ1-4; 11 bases map to TRBD1. V lost 2 bases, J lost 7 bases, and 1 base stayed unmatched. This CDR3 spans 14 amino acids. Germline assignment: CDR1 NNHDY and CDR2 SYVADS. Incomplete CDR3 DNA: TGTGCCAGCAGTGAGGACAGGGGGCGCGAAAGATTATTT. Translating it yields CASSEDRGRERLF. The CDR3 reads in full as CASSEDRGRERLFF.

Concerning this clone: Mouse gene names and germline throughout. The CDR3 is cut off 1 residue early in the read; its end comes from the germline J gene. The rearrangement joins TRBV5 to TRBJ2-7, with TRBD2 matching 9 bases. The CDR3 sequence is 15 residues long. V shed 0 bases, J shed 4 bases, and the junction held 4 bases outside the gene matches. In germline, CDR1 is LGHNA, CDR2 YNLKQL (reference sequence). Incomplete CDR3 DNA: TGTGCCAGCAGCCAAGATGACTGGGGGCCTTATGAACAGTAC. As protein: CASSQDDWGPYEQY. The whole CDR3 reads CASSQDDWGPYEQYF.

As for this clone: The gene symbols are mouse symbols. The read ends 1 residue shy of where the CDR3 ends; the end is completed using the germline J gene. The chain has TRBV13-1 and TRBJ1-4, with a weak D call TRBD1 (6 bases). Germline-derived CDR1 and CDR2 are NSHNY and SYGAGN. V lost 5 bases and J lost 0, with 11 bases in between. The CDR3 loop spans 15 amino acids. CDR3 DNA, as far as it was read: TGTGCCAGCAGCCGCAGGGGACTTTCCAACGAAAGATTATTT. This encodes CASSRRGLSNERLF. The CDR3 in full is CASSRRGLSNERLFF.

As regards this clone: Genes and germline are mouse. The read terminates 1 residue ahead of where the CDR3 ends, so the germline J gene completes it. The rearrangement joins TRBV16 to TRBJ1-2; TRBD1 aligns across 8 bases. After removal of 3 bases from V and 2 bases from J, the junction contained 2 bases not matched to a gene. This CDR3 spans 14 amino acids. CDR1 and CDR2 (germline): SGHSA, FRNQAP. Partial CDR3 DNA: TGTGCAAGCAGCTTGGCAGGGGGCAACTCCGACTACACC. Translation gives CASSLAGGNSDYT. The CDR3 as a whole reads CASSLAGGNSDYTF.

This clone was seen more than once but under ten times. The listed genes are named as in mouse. The CDR3 end falls 1 residue outside the read, so it is completed with the germline J gene. The chain recombines TRBV13-2 with TRBJ2-7; 8 bases fit TRBD2. The CDR3 totals 14 residues. The junction had 4 bases not matched to a gene; V was cut back by 5 bases and J by 0 bases. Germline V CDR1 and CDR2: NNHNN, SYGAGS (reference sequence). This CDR3 is CASGLGGSSYEQYF. The covered CDR3 bases are TGTGCCAGCGGGCTGGGGGGCAGCTCCTATGAACAGTAC.

Remarks on this clone: Gene names refer to mouse genes. The CDR3 end falls 1 residue outside the read, so it is completed with the germline J gene. V usage is TRBV19 and J usage is TRBJ1-2, with 12 bases identical to TRBD1. The CDR3 spans 14 residues. Per germline, CDR1 FNHDT and CDR2 SITEND (reference sequence). The V gene end was trimmed by 4 bases and the J gene end by 4 bases; junction bases not matched to a gene: 2. The covered CDR3 bases are TGTGCCAGCAGTCCGGGACAGGGGGCCTCCGACTACACC. Amino acid sequence: CASSPGQGASDYT. The CDR3, in full, reads CASSPGQGASDYTF.

By its share, this clone is medium-sized. Each gene name is a mouse one. The read ends 1 residue shy of where the CDR3 ends; the end is completed using the germline J gene. Other DNA sequences in this sample translate to the same CDR3. This chain links TRBV26 with TRBJ1-2; D is perhaps TRBD1 (6 bases). Germline loops: CDR1 KGHPV, CDR2 FQNQEV (reference sequence). The CDR3 is 14 residues long. V lost 0 bases and J 1 base, leaving 6 bases between the germline ends. Incomplete CDR3 DNA: TGTGCCAGCAGTCTGTCAGGGGGAAACTCCGACTACACC. Its translation is CASSLSGGNSDYT. In full, the CDR3 reads CASSLSGGNSDYTF.

This clone qualifies as medium-sized (0.01 to 0.1%). Any gene name here is a mouse gene name. The read ends 1 residue before the CDR3 terminus; that terminus is restored from the germline J gene. The chain combines TRBV17 with TRBJ2-1; no reliable D call. V shed 0 bases and J shed 3 bases, with 6 bases lying between them. The CDR3 extends over 14 amino acids. The germline V gene encodes CDR1 MNHDT and CDR2 YYDKIL. The part of the CDR3 DNA that was read is TGTGCTAGCAGTAGAGAACTGTTCTATGCTGAGCAGTTC. Translating it yields CASSRELFYAEQF. In full, the CDR3 reads CASSRELFYAEQFF.

In this sample, this clone is medium-sized. Gene names are the mouse ones. Read data end 1 residue before the CDR3 end; the end is taken from the germline J gene. Other DNA sequences of this sample code for an identical CDR3. This chain joins TRBV23 and TRBJ1-1; the table's D call of TRBD1 was not tested on the DNA. Germline CDR1 and CDR2: KGHTA and FQNQQP. The length of the CDR3 is 13 residues. This CDR3 reads CSSSRTTNTEVFF. Partial CDR3 DNA: TGCTCCAGCAGTAGGACAACAAACACAGAAGTCTTC.

Worth noting for this clone: The gene symbols are mouse symbols. Read coverage stops 1 residue before the CDR3 terminus; the germline J gene supplies the remainder. The V gene is TRBV13-3, the J gene TRBJ2-5, with TRBD2 identical over 10 bases. The CDR3 covers 14 residues. The germline CDR1 and CDR2 sequences are NNHDY and SYVADS. V shed 5 bases, J shed 6 bases, and the junction held 6 bases outside the gene matches. The DNA read from the CDR3 is TGTGCCAGCAGACCCGACTGGGGGGACGACACCCAGTAC. Translated: CASRPDWGDDTQY. The full-length CDR3 reads as CASRPDWGDDTQYF.

A word on this clone: Germline and genes: mouse. The CDR3 goes on 1 residue after the read ends, and that part is filled in from the germline J gene. The chain joins TRBV26 to TRBJ2-3, with a possible D match to TRBD1 (6 bases). V was shortened by 4 bases and J by 3 bases, with 11 bases between the two germline ends. The CDR3 is 14 residues long. Germline V gene lookup returns CDR1 KGHPV and CDR2 FQNQEV (reference sequence). The CDR3 protein is CASSPTGSAETLYF. The DNA read from the CDR3 is TGTGCCAGCAGTCCTACAGGGTCGGCAGAAACGCTGTAT.

This clone was seen a single time. Mouse gene names and germline throughout. The observed sequence ends 1 residue before the CDR3 terminus, with the missing tail filled in from the germline J gene. The rearrangement uses TRBV13-1 and TRBJ1-4, with D unresolved. CDR3 length equals 15 residues. Germline assignment: CDR1 NSHNY and CDR2 SYGAGN. Trimming pared 0 bases from V and 4 bases from J, leaving 10 bases between. CDR3 DNA (partial): TGTGCCAGCAGTGATGCACTGGGCAGCAACGAAAGATTATTT. It translates to CASSDALGSNERLF. In full, the CDR3 is CASSDALGSNERLFF.

On this clone itself: The listed genes are named as in mouse. The read ends 1 residue before the CDR3 terminus; that terminus is restored from the germline J gene. V usage is TRBV5 and J usage is TRBJ2-3, with 11 nucleotides matching TRBD2. Germline lookup yields CDR1 LGHNA and CDR2 YNLKQL (reference sequence). The CDR3 consists of 17 residues. Trimming took 1 base from V and 0 from J; bases not matched to a gene: 3. CDR3 loop: CASSQGGTGGSAETLYF. CDR3 bases read: TGTGCCAGCAGCCAAGGGGGGACTGGGGGCAGTGCAGAAACGCTGTAT.

By share, this clone counts as medium-sized. The listed genes are named as in mouse. The missing CDR3 end, 1 residue past where the read stops, is filled in from the germline J gene. The chain carries TRBV16 and TRBJ1-2; D possibly corresponds to TRBD1 (6 bases). Trimming left V 0 bases short and J 1 base short, with 9 bases between. CDR3 length: 15 amino acids. From germline, CDR1 is SGHSA and CDR2 FRNQAP. Here the CDR3 reads CASSLDRGQNSDYTF. The CDR3 DNA, read in part, is TGTGCAAGCAGCTTAGATCGGGGACAAAACTCCGACTACACC.